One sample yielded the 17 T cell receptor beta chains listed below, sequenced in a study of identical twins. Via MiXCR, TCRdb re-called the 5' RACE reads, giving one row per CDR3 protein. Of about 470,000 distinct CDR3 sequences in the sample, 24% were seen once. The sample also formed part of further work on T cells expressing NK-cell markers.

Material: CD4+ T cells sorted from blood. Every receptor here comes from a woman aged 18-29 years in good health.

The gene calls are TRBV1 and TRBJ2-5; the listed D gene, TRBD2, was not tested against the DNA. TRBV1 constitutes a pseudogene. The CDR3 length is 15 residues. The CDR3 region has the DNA TGCACCAGCAGCCAAGGGCAGCGGGAGCAAGAGACCCAGTACTTC. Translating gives CTSSQGQREQETQYF.

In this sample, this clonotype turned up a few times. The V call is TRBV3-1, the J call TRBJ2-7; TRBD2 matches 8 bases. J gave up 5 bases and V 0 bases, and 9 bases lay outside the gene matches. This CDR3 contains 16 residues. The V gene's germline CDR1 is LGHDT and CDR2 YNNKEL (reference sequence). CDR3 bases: TGTGCCAGCAGCCAAGACGGCGGCAGCGGGAGTAACGAGCAGTACTTC. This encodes CASSQDGGSGSNEQYF.

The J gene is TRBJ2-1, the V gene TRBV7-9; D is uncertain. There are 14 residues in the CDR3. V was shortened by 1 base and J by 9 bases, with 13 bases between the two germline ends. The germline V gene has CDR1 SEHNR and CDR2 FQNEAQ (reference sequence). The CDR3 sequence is CASSLEYWVAEQFF. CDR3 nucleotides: TGTGCCAGCAGCTTAGAATATTGGGTGGCTGAGCAGTTCTTC.

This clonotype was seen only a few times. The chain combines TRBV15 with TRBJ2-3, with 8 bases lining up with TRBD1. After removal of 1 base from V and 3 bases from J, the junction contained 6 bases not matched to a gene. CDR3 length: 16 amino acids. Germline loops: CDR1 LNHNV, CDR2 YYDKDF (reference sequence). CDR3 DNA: TGTGCCACCAGCAGAGGGACAGGGTGGTATACAGATACGCAGTATTTT. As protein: CATSRGTGWYTDTQYF.

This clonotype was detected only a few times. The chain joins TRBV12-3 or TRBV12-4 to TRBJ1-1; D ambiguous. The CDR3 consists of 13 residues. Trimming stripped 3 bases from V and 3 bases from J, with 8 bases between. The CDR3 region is CASSLYGDTEAFF. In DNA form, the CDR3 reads TGTGCCAGCAGTTTGTACGGGGACACTGAAGCTTTCTTT.

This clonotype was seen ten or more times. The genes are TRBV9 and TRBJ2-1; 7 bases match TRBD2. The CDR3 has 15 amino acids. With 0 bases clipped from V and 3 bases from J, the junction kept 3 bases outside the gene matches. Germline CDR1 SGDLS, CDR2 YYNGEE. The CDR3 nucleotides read TGTGCCAGCAGCGTAGTAGGCGGGAGCTACAATGAGCAGTTCTTC. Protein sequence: CASSVVGGSYNEQFF. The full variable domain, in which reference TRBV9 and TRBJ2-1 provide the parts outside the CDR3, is DSGVTQTPKHLITATGQRVTLRCSPRSGDLSVYWYQQSLDQGLQFLIQYYNGEERAKGNILERFSAQQFPDLHSELNLSSLELGDSALYFCASSVVGGSYNEQFFGPGTRLTVL.

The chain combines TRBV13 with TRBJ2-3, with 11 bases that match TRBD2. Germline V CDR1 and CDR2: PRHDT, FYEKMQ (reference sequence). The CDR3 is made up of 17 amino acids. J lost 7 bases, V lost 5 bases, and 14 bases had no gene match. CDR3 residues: CASSKIDLAGGLNTQYF. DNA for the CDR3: TGTGCCAGCAGCAAGATTGATCTAGCGGGAGGCCTTAATACGCAGTATTTT. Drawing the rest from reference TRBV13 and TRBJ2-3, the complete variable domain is AAGVIQSPRHLIKEKRETATLKCYPIPRHDTVYWYQQGPGQDPQFLISFYEKMQSDKGSIPDRFSAQQFSDYHSELNMSSLELGDSALYFCASSKIDLAGGLNTQYFGPGTRLTVL.

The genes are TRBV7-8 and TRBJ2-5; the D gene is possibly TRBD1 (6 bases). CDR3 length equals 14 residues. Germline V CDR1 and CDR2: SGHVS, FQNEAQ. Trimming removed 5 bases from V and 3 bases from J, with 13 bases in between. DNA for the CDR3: TGTGCCAGCAGCGGTACCCAGGGGAAAGAGACCCAGTACTTC. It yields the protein CASSGTQGKETQYF.

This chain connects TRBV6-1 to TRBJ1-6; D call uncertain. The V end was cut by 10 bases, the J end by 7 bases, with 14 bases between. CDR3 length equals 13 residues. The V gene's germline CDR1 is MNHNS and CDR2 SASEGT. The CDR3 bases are TGTGCCACCCTAGGATATACCAATTCACCCCTCCACTTT. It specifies CATLGYTNSPLHF.

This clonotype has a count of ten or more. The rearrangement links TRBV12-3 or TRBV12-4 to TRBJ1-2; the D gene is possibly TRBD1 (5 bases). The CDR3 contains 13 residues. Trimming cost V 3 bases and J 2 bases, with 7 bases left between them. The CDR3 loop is CASSLRGNYGYTF. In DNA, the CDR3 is TGTGCCAGCAGTTTGCGGGGGAACTATGGCTACACCTTC.

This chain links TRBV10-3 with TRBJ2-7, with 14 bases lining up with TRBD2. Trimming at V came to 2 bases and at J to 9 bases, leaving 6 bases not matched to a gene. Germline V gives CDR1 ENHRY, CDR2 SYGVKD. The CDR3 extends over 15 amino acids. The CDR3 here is CAISEMGLAGALQYF. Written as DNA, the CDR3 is TGTGCCATCAGTGAGATGGGACTAGCGGGAGCTCTGCAGTACTTC.

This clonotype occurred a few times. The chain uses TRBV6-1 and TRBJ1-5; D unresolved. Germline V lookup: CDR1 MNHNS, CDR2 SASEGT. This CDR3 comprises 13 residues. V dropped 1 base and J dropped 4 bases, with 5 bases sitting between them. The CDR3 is CASSEVPNQPQHF. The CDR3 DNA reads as TGTGCCAGCAGTGAAGTCCCAAATCAGCCCCAGCATTTT.

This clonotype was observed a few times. CDR3 amino acids: CATSRQAGIRWGEQYF. The CDR3 nucleotides are TGTGCCACCAGCAGACAAGCAGGGATTCGGTGGGGCGAGCAGTACTTC. V is TRBV15 and J is TRBJ2-7; D possibly corresponds to TRBD1 (5 bases). The germline gives CDR1 LNHNV, CDR2 YYDKDF (reference sequence). This CDR3 has 16 amino acids. Trimming stripped 2 bases from V and 6 bases from J, with 20 bases between.

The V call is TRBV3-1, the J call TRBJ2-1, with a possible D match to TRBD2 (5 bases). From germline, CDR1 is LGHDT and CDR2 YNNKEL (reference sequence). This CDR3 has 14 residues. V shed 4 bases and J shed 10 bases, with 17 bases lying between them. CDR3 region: CASSRILGGSEQFF. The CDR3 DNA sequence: TGTGCCAGCAGCCGGATTTTAGGAGGTTCCGAGCAGTTCTTC.

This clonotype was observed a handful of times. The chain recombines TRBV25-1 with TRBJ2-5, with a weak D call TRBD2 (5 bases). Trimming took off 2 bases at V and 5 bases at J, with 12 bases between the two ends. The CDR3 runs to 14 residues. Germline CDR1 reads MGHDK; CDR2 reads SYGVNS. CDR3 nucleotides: TGTGCCAGCAGTGAAATCGGGGTCGTCGAGACCCAGTACTTC. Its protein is CASSEIGVVETQYF. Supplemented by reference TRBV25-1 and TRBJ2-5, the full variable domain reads EADIYQTPRYLVIGTGKKITLECSQTMGHDKMYWYQQDPGMELHLIHYSYGVNSTEKGDLSSESTVSRIRTEHFPLTLESARPSHTSQYLCASSEIGVVETQYFGPGTRLLVL.

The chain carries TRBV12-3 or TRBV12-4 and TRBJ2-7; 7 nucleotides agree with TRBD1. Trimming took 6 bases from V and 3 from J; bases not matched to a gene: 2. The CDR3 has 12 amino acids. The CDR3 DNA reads TGTGCCAGCAGAGGACAGGACTACGAGCAGTACTTC. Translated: CASRGQDYEQYF.

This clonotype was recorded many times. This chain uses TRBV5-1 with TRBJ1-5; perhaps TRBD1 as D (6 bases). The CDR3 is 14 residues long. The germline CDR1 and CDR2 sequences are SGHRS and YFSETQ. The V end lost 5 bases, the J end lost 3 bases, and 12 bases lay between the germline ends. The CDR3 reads CASRPDRNNQPQHF. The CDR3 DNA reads TGCGCCAGCAGACCGGACAGAAACAATCAGCCCCAGCATTTT.